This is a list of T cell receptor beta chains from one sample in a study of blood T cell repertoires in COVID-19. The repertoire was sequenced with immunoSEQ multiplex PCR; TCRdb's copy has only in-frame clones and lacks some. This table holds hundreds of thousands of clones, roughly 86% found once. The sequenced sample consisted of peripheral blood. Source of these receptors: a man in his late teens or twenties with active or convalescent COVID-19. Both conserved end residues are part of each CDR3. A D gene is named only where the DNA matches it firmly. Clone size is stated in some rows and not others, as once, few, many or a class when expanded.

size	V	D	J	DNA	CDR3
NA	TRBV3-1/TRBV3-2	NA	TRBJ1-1	TGTGCCAGCAGCCAAGTGCCAGGGGCGAACACTGAAGCTTTCTTT	CASSQVPGANTEAFF
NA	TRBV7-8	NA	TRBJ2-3	TGTGCCAGCAGCTTTCTCCAGGGCGGGGGCACAGATACGCAGTATTTT	CASSFLQGGGTDTQYF
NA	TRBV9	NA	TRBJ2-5	TGTGCCAGCAGCGTAGGAACAGGGAACCTACAAGAGACCCAGTACTTC	CASSVGTGNLQETQYF
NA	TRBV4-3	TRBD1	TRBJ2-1	TGCGCCAGCAGCCAAGAACACAGGGGGCTTAACAATGAGCAGTTCTTC	CASSQEHRGLNNEQFF
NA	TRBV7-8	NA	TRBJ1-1	TGTGCCAGCAGCCTAGACAGGTACACTGAAGCTTTCTTT	CASSLDRYTEAFF
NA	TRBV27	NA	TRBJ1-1	TGTGCCAGCAGTTTATTAGGCGGCACTGAAGCTTTCTTT	CASSLLGGTEAFF
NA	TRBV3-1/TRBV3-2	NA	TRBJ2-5	TGTGCCAGCAGCCAAGATGCTGCGGGCTATACCCGAGAGACCCAGTACTTC	CASSQDAAGYTRETQYF
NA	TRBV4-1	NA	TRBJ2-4	TGCGCCAGCAGCTTAGAAGCCAAAAACATTCAGTACTTC	CASSLEAKNIQYF
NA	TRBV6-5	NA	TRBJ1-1	TGTGCCAGCAGTTACTCGACAGGCACTGAAGCTTTCTTT	CASSYSTGTEAFF
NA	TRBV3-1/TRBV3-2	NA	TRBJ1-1	TGTGCCAGCAGCCCGCCGGGACTGGTGAACACTGAAGCTTTCTTT	CASSPPGLVNTEAFF
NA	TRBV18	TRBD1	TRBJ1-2	TGTGCCAGCTCAGGGGACAGGAACTATGGCTACACCTTC	CASSGDRNYGYTF
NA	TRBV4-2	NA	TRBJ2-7	TGTGCCAGCAGCCAAGAAAACTATCGGCAGTACGAGCAGTACTTC	CASSQENYRQYEQYF
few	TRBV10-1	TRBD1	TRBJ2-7	TGCGCCAGCAGCTACGGACAGGGGGCCTCCTACGAGCAGTACTTC	CASSYGQGASYEQYF
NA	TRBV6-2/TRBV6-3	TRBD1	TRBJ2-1	TGTGCCAGCAGTACTAACACAGGGGTCTCCTACAATGAGCAGTTCTTC	CASSTNTGVSYNEQFF
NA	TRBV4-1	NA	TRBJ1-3	TGCGCCAGCAGCCAAGATACAGTTATTTCTGGAAACACCATATATTTT	CASSQDTVISGNTIYF
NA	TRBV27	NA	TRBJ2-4	TGTGCCAGCAGTTCCCGGCTCGACGGGGGAAACATTCAGTACTTC	CASSSRLDGGNIQYF
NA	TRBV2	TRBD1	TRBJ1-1	TGTGCCAGCAGTGAAGGCCAGGGGGCACGGGATGAAGCTTTCTTT	CASSEGQGARDEAFF
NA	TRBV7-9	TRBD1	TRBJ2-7	TGTGCCAGCAGCTATACGGGACAGAGCTCCTACGAGCAGTACTTC	CASSYTGQSSYEQYF
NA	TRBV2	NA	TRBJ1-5	TGTGCCAGCAAGACAGGAAACTATTATAGCAATCAGCCCCAGCATTTT	CASKTGNYYSNQPQHF
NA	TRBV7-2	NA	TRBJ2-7	TGTGCCAGCAGTGGGAGCCTCTACGAGCAGTACTTC	CASSGSLYEQYF
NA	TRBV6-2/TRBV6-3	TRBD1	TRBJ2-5	TGTGCCAGCAGCCGCCCGGGACAGGGGGCCCTGGGGACCCAGTACTTC	CASSRPGQGALGTQYF
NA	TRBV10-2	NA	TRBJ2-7	TGCGCCAGCAGTGGGCAGGGATACGAGCAGTACTTC	CASSGQGYEQYF
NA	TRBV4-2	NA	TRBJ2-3	TGTGCCAGCAGCCTGGAGGTGTCCCGGACAGAGGGAGATACGCAGTATTTT	CASSLEVSRTEGDTQYF
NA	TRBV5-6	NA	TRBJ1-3	TGTGCCAGCAGCACCGCAGGGGATGGCACCATATATTTT	CASSTAGDGTIYF
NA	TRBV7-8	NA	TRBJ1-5	TGTGCCAGCAGCTTAGTGTGGGGCTGGGGTCAGCCCCAGCATTTT	CASSLVWGWGQPQHF
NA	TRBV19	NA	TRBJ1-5	TGTGCCAGTAGCCCCGCGGGGGGAAGCAATCAGCCCCAGCATTTT	CASSPAGGSNQPQHF
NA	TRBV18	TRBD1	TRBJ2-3	TGTGCCAGCTCACCACCGGGACAGGGGGTGCCAGATACGCAGTATTTT	CASSPPGQGVPDTQYF
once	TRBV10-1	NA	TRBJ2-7	TGCGCCAGCAGTGAGTATATGGCAGGGAAAGCCTACGAGCAGTACTTC	CASSEYMAGKAYEQYF
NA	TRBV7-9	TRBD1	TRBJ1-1	TGTGCCAGCAGCCTCGGGACAGGGCTTGAAGCTTTCTTT	CASSLGTGLEAFF
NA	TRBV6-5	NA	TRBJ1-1	TGTGCCAGCATTTGGGCGAGAGAAGCTTTCTTT	CASIWAREAFF
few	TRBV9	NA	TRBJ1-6	TGTGCCAGCAGCCTCTCGTTTGGGGCGTCACCCCTCCACTTT	CASSLSFGASPLHF
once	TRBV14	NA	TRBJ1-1	TGTGCCAGCAGCCAGTTCACAGGGATTATTGAAGCTTTCTTT	CASSQFTGIIEAFF
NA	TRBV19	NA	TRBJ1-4	TGTGCCAGCCGACAGTTGGTTAATGAAAAACTGTTTTTT	CASRQLVNEKLFF
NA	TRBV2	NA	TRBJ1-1	TGTGCCAGCAGTGAACTCCCTGGGGCAGAAGCTTTCTTT	CASSELPGAEAFF
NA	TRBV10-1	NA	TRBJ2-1	TGCGCCAGCAGTGAGTCCCCCTTAGGGGTAAGGGAGCAGTTCTTC	CASSESPLGVREQFF
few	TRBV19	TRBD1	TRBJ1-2	TGTGCCAGTGGGACGACAGGGGCATTCTATGGCTACACCTTC	CASGTTGAFYGYTF
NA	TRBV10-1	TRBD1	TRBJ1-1	TGCGCCAGCAGTGACACCTCTGCACAGGGGCCTCCCGGGTCGGCTTTCTTT	CASSDTSAQGPPGSAFF
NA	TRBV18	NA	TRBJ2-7	TGTGCCAGCTCACGATCACTACTCACAGGGAGAGGAAGCGAGCAGTACTTC	CASSRSLLTGRGSEQYF
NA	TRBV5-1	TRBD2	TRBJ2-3	TGCGCCAGCAGCTTAGAAACTAGCGGTGGGGGCATTATAAATACGCAGTATTTT	CASSLETSGGGIINTQYF
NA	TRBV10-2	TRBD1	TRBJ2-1	TGCGCCAGCAGTGATCGTCCAGGGGGCGTCGACAATGAGCAGTTCTTC	CASSDRPGGVDNEQFF
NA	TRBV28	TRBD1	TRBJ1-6	TGTGCCAGCAGCCTTCTCTGGGACAGGGATAATAATTCACCCCTCCACTTT	CASSLLWDRDNNSPLHF
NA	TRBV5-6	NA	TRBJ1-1	TGTGCCAGCAGCTTTGGAGCAAAGGCTGAAGCTTTCTTT	CASSFGAKAEAFF
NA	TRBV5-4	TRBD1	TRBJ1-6	TGTGCCAGCAGCTTGGACGGGACAGGGGCAAATTCACCCCTCCACTTT	CASSLDGTGANSPLHF
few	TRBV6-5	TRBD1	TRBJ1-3	TGTGCCAGCAGTCTCCAGGCGGGACAGGGGTACCCCATATATTTT	CASSLQAGQGYPIYF
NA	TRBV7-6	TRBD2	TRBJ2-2	TGTGCCAGCAGCTCCTGGCGGGGGGGCTCCGGGGAGCTGTTTTTT	CASSSWRGGSGELFF